This is a list of T cell receptor beta chains from one sample in a study of immune evolution from preneoplasia to lung adenocarcinoma. TCRdb's table, derived via immunoSEQ multiplex PCR, lists solely in-frame clones and lacks some. This table has 4,500 to 5,000 clones, 80% to 90% appearing once. Sequencing was done on a sample of FFPE atypical adenomatous hyperplasia tissue from the lung. These receptors came from a person between 65 and 80 years old with lung adenocarcinoma. Each CDR3 is given with its conserved first and last residue. The D gene is left open where the match is weak. Size is stated for part of the rows, as once, few or many counts, or as a class when the clone is expanded.

TRBJ2-5 TRBV19 TRBD1 - TGTGCCAGTAGTATAGATTCGCACAGGGGGAAGTTGGAGACCCAGTACTTC CASSIDSHRGKLETQYF
TRBJ2-6 TRBV5-6 - - TGTGCCAGCAGCCCCCAGGGGCCTGGGGCCAACGTCCTGACTTTC CASSPQGPGANVLTF
TRBJ1-1 TRBV12-5 TRBD1 - TGTGCTAGTGGCTATAGAAAACAGGGGGGGAACACTGAAGCTTTCTTT CASGYRKQGGNTEAFF
TRBJ1-1 TRBV30 - few TGTGCCTGGAGTCCTCAAGACACTGAAGCTTTCTTT CAWSPQDTEAFF
TRBJ1-6 TRBV2 - once TGTGCCAGCAGTGGGTTGGGGAGCTCCTATAATTCACCCCTCCACTTT CASSGLGSSYNSPLHF
TRBJ1-3 TRBV19 - few TGTGCCAGTAGTATCGTCAGACCCGGAAACACCATATATTTT CASSIVRPGNTIYF
TRBJ2-1 TRBV27 TRBD1 - TGTGCCAGCAGTCGGACAGGGGCCTACAATGAGCAGTTCTTC CASSRTGAYNEQFF
TRBJ1-2 TRBV18 - - TGTGCCAGCTCACCAAGCGGTAACTATGGCTACACCTTC CASSPSGNYGYTF
TRBJ1-1 TRBV7-8 TRBD1 few TGTGCCAGCAGCTTAGCGGGGACAGGGACCTACACTGAAGCTTTCTTT CASSLAGTGTYTEAFF
TRBJ1-5 TRBV2 - - TGTGCCACCACTAAGGAGGGTGCGCAGCCCCAGCATTTT CATTKEGAQPQHF
TRBJ2-2 TRBV18 TRBD1 few TGTGCCAGCTCCTGGACAGGGAACGCGAACACCGGGGAGCTGTTTTTT CASSWTGNANTGELFF
TRBJ2-3 TRBV4-1 - - TGCGCCAGCAGCTTGAGCGGGTCGCGCACAGATACGCAGTATTTT CASSLSGSRTDTQYF
TRBJ2-5 TRBV28 - - TGTGCCAGCAGTTTATTGGACCGGGAACCAGAGACCCAGTACTTC CASSLLDREPETQYF
TRBJ2-7 TRBV7-9 TRBD2 - TGTGCCAGCAGCTTGGCTAGCGGGAAGTACGAGCAGTACTTC CASSLASGKYEQYF
TRBJ1-1 TRBV28 - - TGTGCCAGCAGTCCATCGGGGGGGATGAGCGCTTTCTTT CASSPSGGMSAFF
TRBJ2-3 TRBV30 TRBD2 - TGTGCCTGGGGAAAACCCGAGCGGGGAGGAGTCAGGGAGAATACGCAGTATTTT CAWGKPERGGVRENTQYF
TRBJ2-7 TRBV7-6 TRBD2 once TGTGCCAGCAGCTTAGAGTATGGCGGGAGAATAGTTTACGAGCAGTACTTC CASSLEYGGRIVYEQYF
TRBJ1-4 TRBV5-1 TRBD1 - TGCGCCAGCAGTAAACAAACAGGGGCGAGTGAAAAACTGTTTTTT CASSKQTGASEKLFF
TRBJ2-2 TRBV5-1 - few TGCGCCAGCAGCTTTTCTGTGACGGGATCGCTTTCCGGGGAGCTGTTTTTT CASSFSVTGSLSGELFF
TRBJ2-7 TRBV18 - - TGTGCCAGCTCACCACCGGGGGAGAAGAGGGAGCAGTACTTC CASSPPGEKREQYF
TRBJ2-3 TRBV30 - - TGTGCCTGGAGTTGGGAGTCAGATACGCAGTATTTT CAWSWESDTQYF
TRBJ1-3 TRBV30 - - TGTGCCTGGAGGGACGGAAGCACCATATATTTT CAWRDGSTIYF
TRBJ2-1 TRBV11-3 TRBD1 - TGTGCCAGCAAACCGACAGGGTTTGAGCAGTTCTTC CASKPTGFEQFF
TRBJ2-1 TRBV9 - few TGTGCCAGCAGCGCGGACCAAACGAGCTCCTACAATGAGCAGTTCTTC CASSADQTSSYNEQFF
TRBJ1-2 TRBV6-1 - - TGTGCCAGCAGTGTCGAAGGAGGGGTCTATGGCTACACCTTC CASSVEGGVYGYTF
TRBJ1-2 TRBV28 TRBD1 - TGTGCCAGCAGTACCACCGGGACAGGACTTAACTATGGCTACACCTTC CASSTTGTGLNYGYTF
TRBJ1-5 TRBV4-2 - - TGTGCCAGCAGCCAACAGACAGTTTATAGCAATCAGCCCCAGCATTTT CASSQQTVYSNQPQHF
TRBJ2-1 TRBV14 - - TGTGCCAGCAGCCTGGGGGGCAGAAACAATGAGCAGTTCTTC CASSLGGRNNEQFF
TRBJ2-7 TRBV10-2 TRBD2 - TGCGCCAGCAGTTCCTGGATTTCGGGACTAGCAGGGGGGGGCGAGCAGTACTTC CASSSWISGLAGGGEQYF
TRBJ1-4 TRBV30 - - TGTGCCTGGAGTGTAGGGCATAATGAAAAACTGTTTTTT CAWSVGHNEKLFF
TRBJ1-1 TRBV19 - few TGTGCCAGCGCCGTGGCCAACACTGAAGCTTTCTTT CASAVANTEAFF
TRBJ1-2 TRBV6-1 TRBD1 - TGTGCCAGCAGGACCGGGACAGGCCCCTATGGCTACACCTTC CASRTGTGPYGYTF
TRBJ2-1 TRBV5-5 - - TGTGCCAGCAGCTTGTGGTTGCGCGATGAGCAGTTCTTC CASSLWLRDEQFF
TRBJ2-1 TRBV27 TRBD2 few TGTGCCAGCAGTTGGGGAGGTAGCGGGAGGGCCCTAGAGCAGTTCTTC CASSWGGSGRALEQFF
TRBJ2-3 TRBV28 - - TGTGCCAGCAGTTTCTCGGCGGTTAGCACAGATACGCAGTATTTT CASSFSAVSTDTQYF
TRBJ2-3 TRBV13 - - TGTGCCACTCAGCGGACCGCTAGCACAGATACGCAGTATTTT CATQRTASTDTQYF
TRBJ2-2 TRBV14 - - TGTGCCAGCAGGTCAAGCGGTACCGGGGAGCTGTTTTTT CASRSSGTGELFF
TRBJ1-5 TRBV2 - - TGTGCCAGCAGTGAATATTGGGGGGGCGGAACGAGCAATCAGCCCCAGCATTTT CASSEYWGGGTSNQPQHF
TRBJ1-5 TRBV6-4 - - TGTGCCAGCAGTCAGGGTAGCAATCAGCCCCAGCATTTT CASSQGSNQPQHF
TRBJ2-2 TRBV6-4 TRBD2 - TGTGCCAGCAGCTCCGGGACTAGCACCGGGGAGCTGTTTTTT CASSSGTSTGELFF
TRBJ2-5 TRBV30 TRBD1 - TGTGCCTGGAGTAAGGGACAGGGGGTTGAGACCCAGTACTTC CAWSKGQGVETQYF
TRBJ2-7 TRBV10-2 TRBD2 - TGCGCCAGCACCCCTAGCGGGAGTTACGAGCAGTACTTC CASTPSGSYEQYF
TRBJ1-1 TRBV7-9 - - TGTGCCAGCAGTTATTGGGGAGACACTGAAGCTTTCTTT CASSYWGDTEAFF
TRBJ2-7 TRBV7-9 - - TGTGCCAGCAGCTTTGGGGGAGTAAGTGGTTCCGAGCAGTACTTC CASSFGGVSGSEQYF
TRBJ2-3 TRBV10-1 TRBD1 - TGCGCCAGCAGTGAGGGACAGGGGGCCGTCACAGATACGCAGTATTTT CASSEGQGAVTDTQYF
TRBJ2-6 TRBV29-1 - - TGCAGCGTTGACACCCCTGGGGCCAACGTCCTGACTTTC CSVDTPGANVLTF
TRBJ1-1 TRBV29-1 - - TGCAGCGTTGTACGGCAAGGGGCCGAAGCTTTCTTT CSVVRQGAEAFF
TRBJ2-1 TRBV27 TRBD1 - TGTGCCAGCAGTTTAATTTTGGGACAGGGTGGCAATGAGCAGTTCTTC CASSLILGQGGNEQFF